This is a list of T cell receptor beta chains from one sample in a study of cytomegalovirus exposure and HLA in healthy donors. TCRdb's table, derived via immunoSEQ multiplex PCR, lists solely in-frame clones and lacks some. The data show roughly 130,000 clones, around 80% seen once. Sequenced sample: PBMCs. These receptors all come from a man aged 25 to 40 in good health and CMV-seronegative. Both conserved end residues are part of each CDR3. The D gene is left open where the match is weak. Size is omitted from some rows. Given values are once, few, many or a class for expanded clones.

j_call,v_call,clone_size,d_call,cdr3_length,cdr3_aa,cdr3_nt
TRBJ2-5,TRBV20-1,once,.,10,CSAGEETQYF,TGCAGTGCCGGGGAGGAGACCCAGTACTTC
TRBJ1-1,TRBV11-2,.,.,13,CASSSTPGTEAFF,TGTGCCAGCAGCTCAACCCCAGGTACTGAAGCTTTCTTT
TRBJ2-3,TRBV14,.,TRBD1,16,CASSQRTGLTRDTQYF,TGTGCCAGCAGCCAGCGGACAGGTCTAACGAGGGATACGCAGTATTTT
TRBJ2-3,TRBV7-9,.,TRBD2,18,CASSQGLAGGASTDTQYF,TGTGCCAGCAGCCAAGGACTAGCGGGGGGCGCAAGCACAGATACGCAGTATTTT
TRBJ2-6,TRBV29-1,.,.,14,CSALFPSGANVLTF,TGCAGCGCACTTTTCCCCTCTGGGGCCAACGTCCTGACTTTC
TRBJ1-2,TRBV27,.,TRBD1,15,CASSPGTGDNYGYTF,TGTGCCAGCAGTCCCGGGACAGGTGACAACTATGGCTACACCTTC
TRBJ2-7,TRBV13,.,.,12,CASSSRYYEQYF,TGTGCCAGCAGCTCCAGATACTACGAGCAGTACTTC
TRBJ2-5,TRBV7-8,.,TRBD2,16,CASSLLAGGEGEAQYF,TGTGCCAGCAGCCTACTGGCGGGGGGAGAGGGCGAGGCCCAGTACTTC
TRBJ1-4,TRBV10-1,.,.,12,CARLRGNEKLFF,TGCGCCAGGCTTAGGGGAAATGAAAAACTGTTTTTT
TRBJ1-2,TRBV5-1,.,TRBD1,17,CASSWVPGQGANYGYTF,TGCGCCAGCAGCTGGGTTCCCGGACAGGGTGCCAACTATGGCTACACCTTC
TRBJ2-5,TRBV7-2,.,TRBD2,17,CASSLVTSGVQSETQYF,TGTGCCAGCAGCTTAGTCACTAGCGGGGTCCAATCAGAGACCCAGTACTTC
TRBJ2-1,TRBV7-2,.,.,14,CASSLQGGLNEQFF,TGTGCCAGCAGCCTACAGGGAGGGTTGAATGAGCAGTTCTTC
TRBJ2-7,TRBV27,.,TRBD2,16,CASSLSRLAGDYEQYF,TGTGCCAGCAGTTTATCGAGACTAGCGGGGGATTACGAGCAGTACTTC
TRBJ2-6,TRBV5-6,.,.,15,CASSFQGSGANVLTF,TGTGCCAGCAGCTTCCAGGGTTCTGGGGCCAACGTCCTGACTTTC
TRBJ2-7,TRBV6-1,once,TRBD2,16,CASSEGVSGWSYEQYF,TGTGCCAGCAGTGAAGGCGTTAGCGGGTGGTCCTACGAGCAGTACTTC
TRBJ2-7,TRBV5-4,.,TRBD1,13,CASSKGQGYEQYF,TGTGCCAGCAGCAAGGGACAGGGTTACGAGCAGTACTTC
TRBJ2-1,TRBV13,.,TRBD2,16,CASSYLTSGGTIEQFF,TGTGCCAGCAGCTACCTGACTAGCGGGGGGACGATTGAGCAGTTCTTC
TRBJ2-3,TRBV27,.,.,13,CASSFDQTDTQYF,TGTGCCAGCAGTTTTGATCAGACAGATACGCAGTATTTT
TRBJ1-2,TRBV30,once,.,16,CAWSPEPQGQNYGYTF,TGTGCCTGGAGTCCCGAGCCCCAGGGCCAAAACTATGGCTACACCTTC
TRBJ2-6,TRBV27,.,.,19,CASSLRRDGAPSGANVLTF,TGTGCCAGCAGTTTACGGCGGGACGGGGCTCCCTCTGGGGCCAACGTCCTGACTTTC
TRBJ2-5,TRBV5-4,.,TRBD2,13,CASSSTSAETQYF,TGTGCCAGCAGCTCGACTAGCGCGGAGACCCAGTACTTC
TRBJ1-2,TRBV19,few,.,13,CASSMGQSYGYTF,TGTGCCAGTAGTATGGGCCAGAGCTATGGCTACACCTTC